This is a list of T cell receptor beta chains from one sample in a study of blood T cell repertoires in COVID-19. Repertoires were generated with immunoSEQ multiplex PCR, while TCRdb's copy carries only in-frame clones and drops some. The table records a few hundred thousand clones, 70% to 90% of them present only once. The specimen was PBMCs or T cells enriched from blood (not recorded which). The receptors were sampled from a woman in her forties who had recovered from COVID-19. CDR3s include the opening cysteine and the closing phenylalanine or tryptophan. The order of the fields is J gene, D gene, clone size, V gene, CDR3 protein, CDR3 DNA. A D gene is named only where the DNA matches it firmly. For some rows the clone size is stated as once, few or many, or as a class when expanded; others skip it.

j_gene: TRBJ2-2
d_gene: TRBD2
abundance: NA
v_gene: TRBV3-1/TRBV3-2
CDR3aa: CASSQDSGSGELFF
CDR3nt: TGTGCCAGCAGCCAAGACAGCGGGAGTGGGGAGCTGTTTTTT

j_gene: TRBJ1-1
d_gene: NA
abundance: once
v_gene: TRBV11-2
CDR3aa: CASSLVRGARNTEAFF
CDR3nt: TGTGCCAGCAGCTTAGTGCGGGGGGCGAGGAACACTGAAGCTTTCTTT

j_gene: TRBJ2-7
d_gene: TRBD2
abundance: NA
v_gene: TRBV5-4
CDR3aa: CASLLAGGNEQYF
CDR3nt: TGTGCCAGCCTACTAGCGGGAGGAAACGAGCAGTACTTC

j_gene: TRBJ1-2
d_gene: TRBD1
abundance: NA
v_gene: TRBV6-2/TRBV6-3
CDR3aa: CASSRDSFYGYTF
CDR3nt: TGTGCCAGCAGTCGGGACAGCTTCTATGGCTACACCTTC

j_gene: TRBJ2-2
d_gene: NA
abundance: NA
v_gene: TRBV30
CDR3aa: CAWSYSEGTGELFF
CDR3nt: TGTGCCTGGAGTTATAGCGAGGGCACCGGGGAGCTGTTTTTT

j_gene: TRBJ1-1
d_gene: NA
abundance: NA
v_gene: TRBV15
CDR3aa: CATSRAQVVGEAEAFF
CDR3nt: TGTGCCACCAGCCGAGCGCAGGTTGTGGGAGAGGCTGAAGCTTTCTTT

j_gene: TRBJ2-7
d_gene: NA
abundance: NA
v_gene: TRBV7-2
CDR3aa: CASSLARYDYEQYF
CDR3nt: TGTGCCAGCAGCTTAGCTCGCTACGACTACGAGCAGTACTTC

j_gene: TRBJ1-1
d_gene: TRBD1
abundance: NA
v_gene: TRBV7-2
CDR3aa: CASSPGTANTEAFF
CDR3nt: TGTGCCAGCAGCCCGGGGACAGCGAACACTGAAGCTTTCTTT

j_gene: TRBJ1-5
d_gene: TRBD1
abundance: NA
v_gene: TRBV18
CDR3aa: CASSPSGQVGDQPQHF
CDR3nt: TGTGCCAGCTCACCCTCGGGACAGGTGGGTGATCAGCCCCAGCATTTT

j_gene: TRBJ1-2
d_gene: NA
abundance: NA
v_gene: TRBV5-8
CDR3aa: CASSVRGIGYTF
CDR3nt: TGTGCCAGCAGCGTCAGGGGTATTGGCTACACCTTC

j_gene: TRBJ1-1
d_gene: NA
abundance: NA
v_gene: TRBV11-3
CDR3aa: CASSPRGDMLTEAFF
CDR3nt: TGTGCCAGCAGCCCACGGGGGGACATGTTGACTGAAGCTTTCTTT

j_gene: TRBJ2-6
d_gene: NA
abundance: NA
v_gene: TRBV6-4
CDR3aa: CASSGTGTGANVLTF
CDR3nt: TGTGCCAGCAGTGGAACAGGGACTGGGGCCAACGTCCTGACTTTC

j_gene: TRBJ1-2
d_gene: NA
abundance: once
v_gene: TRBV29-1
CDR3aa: CSVDAERFYGYTF
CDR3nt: TGCAGCGTTGACGCGGAGAGGTTCTATGGCTACACCTTC

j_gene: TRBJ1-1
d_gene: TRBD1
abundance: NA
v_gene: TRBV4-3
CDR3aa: CASSQPTGDSEAFF
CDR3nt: TGCGCCAGCAGCCAACCGACAGGGGACTCTGAAGCTTTCTTT

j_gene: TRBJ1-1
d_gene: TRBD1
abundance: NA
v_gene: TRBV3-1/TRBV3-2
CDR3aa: CASSPRGTNTEAFF
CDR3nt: TGTGCCAGCAGCCCCAGGGGGACGAACACTGAAGCTTTCTTT

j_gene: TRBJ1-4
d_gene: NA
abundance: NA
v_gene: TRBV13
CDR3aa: CASSQTSGVSEKLFF
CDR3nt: TGTGCCAGCAGCCAAACGAGTGGAGTATCTGAAAAACTGTTTTTT

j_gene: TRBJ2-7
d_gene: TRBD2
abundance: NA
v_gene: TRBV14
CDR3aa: CASSQWTSGVHEQYF
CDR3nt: TGTGCCAGCAGCCAATGGACTAGCGGAGTGCACGAGCAGTACTTC

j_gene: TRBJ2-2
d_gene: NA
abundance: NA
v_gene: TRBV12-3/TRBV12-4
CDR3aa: CASSELPSAELFF
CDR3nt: TGTGCCAGCAGCGAACTACCCTCCGCGGAGCTGTTTTTT

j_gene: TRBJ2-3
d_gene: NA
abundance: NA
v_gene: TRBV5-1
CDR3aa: CASSLGSSDNSDTQYF
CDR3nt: TGCGCCAGCAGCTTGGGGTCTAGCGATAACTCGGATACGCAGTATTTT

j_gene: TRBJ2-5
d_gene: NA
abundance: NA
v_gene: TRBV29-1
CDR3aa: CSASKGARGETQYF
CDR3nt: TGCAGCGCCTCTAAGGGGGCGCGGGGAGAGACCCAGTACTTC

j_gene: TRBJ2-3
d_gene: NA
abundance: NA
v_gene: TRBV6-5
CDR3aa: CASTVSTDTQYF
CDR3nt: TGTGCCAGCACAGTTAGCACAGATACGCAGTATTTT

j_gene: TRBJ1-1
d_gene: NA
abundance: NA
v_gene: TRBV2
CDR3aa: CASRYRTAGTEAFF
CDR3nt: TGTGCCAGCAGGTACAGAACGGCGGGGACTGAAGCTTTCTTT

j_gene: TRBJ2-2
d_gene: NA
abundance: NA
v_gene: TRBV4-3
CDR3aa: CASSQEYGRGWGGELFF
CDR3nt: TGCGCCAGCAGCCAAGAATACGGGAGAGGATGGGGCGGGGAGCTGTTTTTT

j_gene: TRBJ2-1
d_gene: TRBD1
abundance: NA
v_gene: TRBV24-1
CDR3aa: CATSDFGQGADEQFF
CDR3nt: TGTGCCACCAGTGATTTTGGACAGGGAGCAGATGAGCAGTTCTTC

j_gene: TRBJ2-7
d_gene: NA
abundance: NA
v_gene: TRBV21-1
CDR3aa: CASSKLVRRGNYEQYF
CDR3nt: TGTGCCAGCAGCAAACTGGTCCGGAGGGGCAACTACGAGCAGTACTTC

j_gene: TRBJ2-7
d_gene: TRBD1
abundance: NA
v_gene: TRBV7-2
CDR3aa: CASSLVPGQGSYEQYF
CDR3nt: TGTGCCAGCAGCTTAGTCCCGGGACAGGGAAGCTACGAGCAGTACTTC

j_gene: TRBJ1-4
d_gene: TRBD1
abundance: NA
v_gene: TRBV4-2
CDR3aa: CASSQGEGAREKLFF
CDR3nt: TGTGCCAGCAGCCAAGGTGAGGGGGCGCGAGAAAAACTGTTTTTT

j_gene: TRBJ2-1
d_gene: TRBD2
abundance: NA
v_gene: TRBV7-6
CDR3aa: CASSSRRTSGVYNEQFF
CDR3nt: TGTGCCAGCAGCTCCCGGAGAACTAGCGGGGTTTACAATGAGCAGTTCTTC

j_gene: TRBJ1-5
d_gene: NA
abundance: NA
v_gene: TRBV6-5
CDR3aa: CASSSISNQPQHF
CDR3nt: TGTGCCAGCAGTTCCATTAGCAATCAGCCCCAGCATTTT

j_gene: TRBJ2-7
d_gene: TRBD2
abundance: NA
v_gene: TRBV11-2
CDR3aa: CASWGDSGLIYEQYF
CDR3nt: TGTGCCAGCTGGGGAGATAGCGGGCTTATCTACGAGCAGTACTTC

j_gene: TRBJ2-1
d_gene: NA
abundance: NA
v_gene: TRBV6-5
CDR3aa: CASRPPGQGNNEQFF
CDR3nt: TGTGCCAGCAGACCCCCGGGACAAGGGAACAATGAGCAGTTCTTC

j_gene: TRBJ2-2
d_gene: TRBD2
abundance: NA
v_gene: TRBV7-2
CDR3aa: CASSLAVTSGRSGELFF
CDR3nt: TGTGCCAGCAGCTTAGCCGTGACTAGCGGGAGGTCCGGGGAGCTGTTTTTT

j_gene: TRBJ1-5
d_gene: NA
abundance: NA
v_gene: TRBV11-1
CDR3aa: CASSTGSYQPQHF
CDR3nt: TGTGCCAGCAGCACCGGGAGTTATCAGCCCCAGCATTTT